This T cell receptor beta chain was retrieved from a study of T cells in Graves' hyperthyroidism and ophthalmopathy. On the basis of clinical symptoms, serum thyroxine and TRAb, thyroid ultrasound and orbital computed tomography, diagnoses were made. The source material, RNA transcripts, was used to amplify TCR beta CDR3 regions. The HTBI primer set was used in a first-round RT-PCR of the TCR CDR3. Each CDR3 protein gets one entry after TCRdb re-called the multiplex PCR reads with MiXCR. The sample contains 300,000 to 350,000 distinct CDR3 sequences, around a sixth of which appear only once. The germline V and J ends were trimmed by 6 bases and 2 bases, with 11 bases remaining between them. This CDR3 contains 13 residues. In germline, CDR1 is SQVTM, CDR2 ANQGSEA.

The TCR sequence derives from a woman aged 50 to 65 with Graves' hyperthyroidism. Specimen: blood. The chain is built from TRBV29-1 and TRBJ1-3, with a tentative D call TRBD1 (6 bases). CDR3: CSVEGETGNTIYF. For the CDR3, the DNA is TGCAGCGTCGAGGGGGAAACTGGAAACACCATATATTTT.